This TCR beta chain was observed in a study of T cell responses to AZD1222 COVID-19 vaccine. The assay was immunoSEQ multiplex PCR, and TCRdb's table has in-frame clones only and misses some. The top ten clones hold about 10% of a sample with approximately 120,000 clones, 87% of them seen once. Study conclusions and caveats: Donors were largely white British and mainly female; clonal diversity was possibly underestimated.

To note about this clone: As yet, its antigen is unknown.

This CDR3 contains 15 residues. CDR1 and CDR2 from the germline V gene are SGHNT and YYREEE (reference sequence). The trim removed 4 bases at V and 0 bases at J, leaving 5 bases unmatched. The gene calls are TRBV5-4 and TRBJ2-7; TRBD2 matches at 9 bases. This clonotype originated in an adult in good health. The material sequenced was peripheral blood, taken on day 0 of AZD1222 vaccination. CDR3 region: CASSGSGGRSYEQYF. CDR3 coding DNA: TGTGCCAGCAGCGGGAGCGGGGGGCGCTCCTACGAGCAGTACTTC.